Listed below are T cell receptor beta chains from one sample, sequenced in a study of blood T cell repertoires in COVID-19. Generated by immunoSEQ multiplex PCR, the TCRdb table keeps only in-frame clones and is missing some. The repertoire holds tens of thousands of clones, with 88% as singletons. The material sequenced was peripheral blood. The receptor set was obtained from a woman of 80 years or more with active COVID-19. Both conserved end residues are part of each CDR3. A D gene is named only where the DNA matches it firmly.

D	V	J	CDR3
TRBD1	TRBV7-9	TRBJ2-3	CASSTGQAATDTQYF
.	TRBV27	TRBJ1-2	CASSLSGGGAGGYTF
.	TRBV30	TRBJ1-5	CAWSLRSVQSNQPQHF
TRBD2	TRBV3-1/TRBV3-2	TRBJ2-1	CASIGPGGRHYNEQFF
.	TRBV19	TRBJ1-1	CASSIGRVNTEAFF
TRBD1	TRBV5-4	TRBJ2-7	CASTIEQGPQYF
.	TRBV6-6	TRBJ1-4	CASSQNRRLNEKLFF
TRBD1	TRBV28	TRBJ1-2	CASSLGGQGRHNGYTF
.	TRBV7-3	TRBJ2-1	CASSYGQSSYNEQFF
TRBD1	TRBV2	TRBJ1-2	CASSSLGQGYGYTF
.	TRBV10-3	TRBJ2-1	CAISEFATTYNEQFF
.	TRBV18	TRBJ1-6	CASSPSRGTSSPLHF
TRBD2	TRBV30	TRBJ2-3	CAWTRLSGRSYTQYF
.	TRBV7-2	TRBJ2-2	CASSSSAGRGELFF
.	TRBV7-9	TRBJ2-2	CASSDLGPGTNTGELFF
.	TRBV4-3	TRBJ2-2	CASSQDIGGVTGELFF
.	TRBV5-1	TRBJ2-7	CASRYSFLSSYEQYF
.	TRBV29-1	TRBJ2-7	CSVETRDEQYF
TRBD2	TRBV7-8	TRBJ2-5	CASSDHGWTSGSKETQYF
TRBD1	TRBV5-1	TRBJ1-4	CASKMGTGDEKLFF
TRBD1	TRBV10-3	TRBJ2-2	CAISELGQGNTGELFF
.	TRBV4-1	TRBJ2-7	CASSQEGYPGSYEQYF
TRBD1	TRBV5-6	TRBJ2-1	CASSLWDSRPNYNEQFF
TRBD2	TRBV7-6	TRBJ2-1	CASSLPTSGRVSSYNEQFF
TRBD2	TRBV19	TRBJ2-1	CASRANSGSQNEQFF
TRBD2	TRBV7-2	TRBJ2-7	CASSFGTSGTYEQYF